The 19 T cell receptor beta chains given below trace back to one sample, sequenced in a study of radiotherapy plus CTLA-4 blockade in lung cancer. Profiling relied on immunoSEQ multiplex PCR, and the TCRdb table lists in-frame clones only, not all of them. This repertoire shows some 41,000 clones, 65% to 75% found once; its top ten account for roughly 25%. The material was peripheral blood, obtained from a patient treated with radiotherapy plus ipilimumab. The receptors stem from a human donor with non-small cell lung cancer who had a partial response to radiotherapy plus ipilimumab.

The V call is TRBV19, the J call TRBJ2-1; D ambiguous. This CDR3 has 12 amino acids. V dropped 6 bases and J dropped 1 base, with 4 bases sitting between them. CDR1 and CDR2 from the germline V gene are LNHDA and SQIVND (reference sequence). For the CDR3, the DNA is TGTGCCAGTAGGAGTTCCTACAATGAGCAGTTCTTC. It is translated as CASRSSYNEQFF.

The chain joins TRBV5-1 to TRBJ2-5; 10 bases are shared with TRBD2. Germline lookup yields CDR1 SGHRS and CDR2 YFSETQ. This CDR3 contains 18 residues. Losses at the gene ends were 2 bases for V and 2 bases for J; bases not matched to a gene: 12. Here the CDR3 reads CASSLGTSVGKGQETQYF. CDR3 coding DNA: TGCGCCAGCAGCTTAGGGACTAGCGTCGGAAAGGGGCAAGAGACCCAGTACTTC.

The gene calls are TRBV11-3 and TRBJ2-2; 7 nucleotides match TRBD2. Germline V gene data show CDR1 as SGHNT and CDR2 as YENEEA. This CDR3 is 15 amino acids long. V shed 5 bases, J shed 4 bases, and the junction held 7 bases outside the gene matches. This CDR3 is CASSPGLGGTGELFF. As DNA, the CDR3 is TGTGCCAGCAGCCCCGGACTAGGCGGCACCGGGGAGCTGTTTTTT.

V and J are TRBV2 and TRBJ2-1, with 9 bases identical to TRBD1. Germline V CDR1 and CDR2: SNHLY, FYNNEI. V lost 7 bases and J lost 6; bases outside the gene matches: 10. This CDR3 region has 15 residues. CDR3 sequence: CASNRDRALGNEQFF. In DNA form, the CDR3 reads TGTGCCAGCAACCGGGACAGGGCATTGGGCAATGAGCAGTTCTTC.

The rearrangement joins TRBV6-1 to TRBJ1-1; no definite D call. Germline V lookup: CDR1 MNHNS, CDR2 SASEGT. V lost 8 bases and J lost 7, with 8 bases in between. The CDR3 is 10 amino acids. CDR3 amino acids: CASGRDEAFF. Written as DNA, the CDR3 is TGTGCCAGCGGGAGGGATGAAGCTTTCTTT.

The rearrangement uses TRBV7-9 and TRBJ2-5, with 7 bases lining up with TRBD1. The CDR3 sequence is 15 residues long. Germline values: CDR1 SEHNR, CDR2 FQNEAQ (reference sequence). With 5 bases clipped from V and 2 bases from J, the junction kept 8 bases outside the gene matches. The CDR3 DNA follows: TGTGCCAGCAGCGGCCCGGGACAGATGCAAGAGACCCAGTACTTC. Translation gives CASSGPGQMQETQYF.

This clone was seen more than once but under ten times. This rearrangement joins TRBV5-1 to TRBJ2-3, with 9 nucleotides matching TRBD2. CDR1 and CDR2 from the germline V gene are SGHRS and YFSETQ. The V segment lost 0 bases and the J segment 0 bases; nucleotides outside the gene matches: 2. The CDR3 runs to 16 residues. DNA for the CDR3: TGCGCCAGCAGCTTGGCAGCGGGGGGTAGCACAGATACGCAGTATTTT. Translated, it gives CASSLAAGGSTDTQYF.

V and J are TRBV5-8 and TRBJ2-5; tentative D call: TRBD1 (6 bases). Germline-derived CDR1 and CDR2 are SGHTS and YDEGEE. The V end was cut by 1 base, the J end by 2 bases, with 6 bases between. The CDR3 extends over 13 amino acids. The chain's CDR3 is CASSLRGQETQYF. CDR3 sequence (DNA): TGTGCCAGCAGCTTGAGGGGGCAAGAGACCCAGTACTTC.

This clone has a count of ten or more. CDR3 sequence: CASSYGGGRGYEQYF. CDR3 nucleotide sequence: TGCGCCAGCAGCTACGGGGGGGGCCGGGGATACGAGCAGTACTTC. The chain joins TRBV5-1 to TRBJ2-7, with 8 bases matching TRBD2. This CDR3 comprises 15 residues. V shed 3 bases and J 4 bases; nucleotides not matched to a gene: 9. The V gene's germline CDR1 is SGHRS and CDR2 YFSETQ.

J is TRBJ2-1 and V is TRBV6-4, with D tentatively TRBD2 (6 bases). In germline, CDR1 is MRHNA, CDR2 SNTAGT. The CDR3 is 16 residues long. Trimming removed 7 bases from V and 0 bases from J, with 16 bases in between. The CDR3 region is CASNVSGRGSYNEQFF. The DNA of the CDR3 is TGTGCCAGCAATGTCAGCGGGCGGGGCTCCTACAATGAGCAGTTCTTC.

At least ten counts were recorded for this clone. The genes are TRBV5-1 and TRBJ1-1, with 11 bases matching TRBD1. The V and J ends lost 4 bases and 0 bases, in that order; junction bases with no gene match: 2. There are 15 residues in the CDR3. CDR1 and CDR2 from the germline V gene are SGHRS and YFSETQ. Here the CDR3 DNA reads TGCGCCAGCAGCGGGGGACAGGGGGTGAACACTGAAGCTTTCTTT. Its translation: CASSGGQGVNTEAFF.

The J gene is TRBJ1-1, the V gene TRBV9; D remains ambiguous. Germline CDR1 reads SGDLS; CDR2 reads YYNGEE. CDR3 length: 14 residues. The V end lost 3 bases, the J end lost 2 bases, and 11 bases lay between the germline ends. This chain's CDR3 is CASSASQRNTEAFF. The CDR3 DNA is TGTGCCAGCAGCGCCTCACAGAGAAACACTGAAGCTTTCTTT.

The CDR3 spells CASSSGLAGADLELSEQFF. The CDR3 bases are TGTGCCAGCAGCTCGGGACTAGCGGGGGCCGATCTCGAACTGAGTGAGCAGTTCTTC. The V and J genes are TRBV7-3 and TRBJ2-1; 14 nucleotides match TRBD2. Unmatched junction bases numbered 17, after V lost 4 bases and J lost 9 bases. The CDR3 extends over 19 amino acids. Germline V CDR1 and CDR2: SGHTA, FQGTGA.

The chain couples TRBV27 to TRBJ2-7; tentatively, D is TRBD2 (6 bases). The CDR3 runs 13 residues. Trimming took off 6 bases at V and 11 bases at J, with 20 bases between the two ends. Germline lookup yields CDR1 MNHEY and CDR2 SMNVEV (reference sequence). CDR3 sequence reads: CASSKGGHGFEYF. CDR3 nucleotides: TGTGCCAGCAGCAAAGGAGGGCACGGCTTCGAGTACTTC.

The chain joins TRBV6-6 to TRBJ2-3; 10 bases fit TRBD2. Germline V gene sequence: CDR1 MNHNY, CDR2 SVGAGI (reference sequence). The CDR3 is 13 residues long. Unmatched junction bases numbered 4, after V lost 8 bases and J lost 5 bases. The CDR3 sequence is CASVWTSGDTQYF. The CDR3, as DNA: TGTGCCAGCGTATGGACTAGCGGAGATACGCAGTATTTT.

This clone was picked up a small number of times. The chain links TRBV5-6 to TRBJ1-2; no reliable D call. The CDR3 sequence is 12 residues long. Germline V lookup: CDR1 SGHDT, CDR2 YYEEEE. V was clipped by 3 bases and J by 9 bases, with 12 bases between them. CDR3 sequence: CASSSGLKRYTF. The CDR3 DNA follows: TGTGCCAGCAGCTCCGGACTGAAACGCTACACCTTC. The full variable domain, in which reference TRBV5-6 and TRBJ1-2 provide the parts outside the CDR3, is DAGVTQSPTHLIKTRGQQVTLRCSPKSGHDTVSWYQQALGQGPQFIFQYYEEEERQRGNFPDRFSGHQFPNYSSELNVNALLLGDSALYLCASSSGLKRYTFGSGTRLTVV.

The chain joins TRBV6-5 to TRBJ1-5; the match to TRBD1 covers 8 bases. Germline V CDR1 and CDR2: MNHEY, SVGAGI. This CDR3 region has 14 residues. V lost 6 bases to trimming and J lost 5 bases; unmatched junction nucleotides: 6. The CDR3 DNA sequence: TGTGCCAGCAGCCGACAGGGGTGGCATCAGCCCCAGCATTTT. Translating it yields CASSRQGWHQPQHF.

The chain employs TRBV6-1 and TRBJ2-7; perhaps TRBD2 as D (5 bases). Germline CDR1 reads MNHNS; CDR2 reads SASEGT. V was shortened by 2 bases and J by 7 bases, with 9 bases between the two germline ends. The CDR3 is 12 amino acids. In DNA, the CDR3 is TGTGCCAGCAGTGAAAGGAGGTTGGAGCAGTACTTC. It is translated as CASSERRLEQYF.

The CDR3 spells CASSVGGRDGEQFF. CDR3 DNA: TGCGCCAGCAGTGTCGGGGGGCGGGATGGGGAGCAGTTCTTC. The genes are TRBV10-2 and TRBJ2-1; D is perhaps TRBD2 (7 bases). V was clipped by 4 bases and J by 10 bases, with 17 bases between them. Germline V gene data show CDR1 as WSHSY and CDR2 as SAAADI. The CDR3 totals 14 residues.